The clone carrying this T cell receptor beta chain has a handful of counts. The antigen remains undetermined. This entry is derived from a study of healthy donors' naive CD4 and CD8 T cells. Turning to the study itself: Donors, half of them female, were 20-25, 40-50 or 60-70 years old.

Naive CD4+ cells were sorted as CD4+CD8-CD45RO-CD45RA+; naive CD8+ as CD8+CD4-CD45RA+CD27bright. Germline CDR1 reads LNHDA; CDR2 reads SQIVND (reference sequence). The CDR3 has 15 amino acids. With 3 bases clipped from V and 7 bases from J, the junction kept 6 bases outside the gene matches. Starting from approximately 500 ng of total RNA, TCR libraries were made with linear amplification. Authors' data handling: Roughly five healthy donors contributed approximately 78,000 sequenced TCR alpha transcripts. Each CDR3 protein gets one entry after TCRdb re-called the reads with MiXCR. The V and J calls here are based on TCRdb, not the publication. Here the sample spans around 180,000 distinct CDR3 sequences, 65% to 75% being singletons. Study-level findings and limits: A reported CD4+/CD8+ bias affected most V and J genes in naive cells.

The rearrangement joins TRBV19 to TRBJ2-1; the match to TRBD2 covers 10 bases. This TCR came from a pool of human donors in good health; the sample pools cells from several healthy donors. The specimen sequenced was naive CD4+ and CD8+ T cells sorted from blood, pooled from several donors. The CDR3, as DNA: TGTGCCAGTAGTATTGGGCTAGCGGGAGCGAATGAGCAGTTCTTC. Translating gives CASSIGLAGANEQFF. The full variable domain, its missing parts supplied by reference TRBV19 and TRBJ2-1, is DGGITQSPKYLFRKEGQNVTLSCEQNLNHDAMYWYRQDPGQGLRLIYYSQIVNDFQKGDIAEGYSVSREKKESFPLTVTSAQKNPTAFYLCASSIGLAGANEQFFGPGTRLTVL.